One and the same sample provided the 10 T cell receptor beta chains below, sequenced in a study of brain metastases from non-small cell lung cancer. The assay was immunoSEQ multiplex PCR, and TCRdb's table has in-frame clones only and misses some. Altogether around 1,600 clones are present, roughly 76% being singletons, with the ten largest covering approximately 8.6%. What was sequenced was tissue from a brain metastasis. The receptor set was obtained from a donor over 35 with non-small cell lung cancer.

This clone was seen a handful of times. This CDR3 is CASSPPHWTSPMNTEAFF. CDR3 DNA: TGTGCCAGCTCACCACCGCATTGGACATCACCTATGAACACTGAAGCTTTCTTT. The chain uses TRBV18 and TRBJ1-1; D might be TRBD1 (5 bases). The CDR3 is 18 residues long. Germline V gives CDR1 KGHSH, CDR2 LQKENI. Trimming removed 0 bases from V and 0 bases from J, with 17 bases in between.

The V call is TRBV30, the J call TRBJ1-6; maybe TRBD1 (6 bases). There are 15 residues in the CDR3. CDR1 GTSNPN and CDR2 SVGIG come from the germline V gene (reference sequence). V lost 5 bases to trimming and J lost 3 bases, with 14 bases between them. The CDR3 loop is CAWGQRTGYNSPLHF. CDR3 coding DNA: TGTGCCTGGGGACAGCGAACTGGCTATAATTCACCCCTCCACTTT.

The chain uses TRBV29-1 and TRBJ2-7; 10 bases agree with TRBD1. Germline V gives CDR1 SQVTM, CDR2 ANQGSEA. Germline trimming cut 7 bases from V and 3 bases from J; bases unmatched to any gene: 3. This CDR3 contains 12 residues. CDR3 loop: CSARTGGYEQYF. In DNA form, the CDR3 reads TGCAGCGCCCGGACAGGGGGCTACGAGCAGTACTTC.

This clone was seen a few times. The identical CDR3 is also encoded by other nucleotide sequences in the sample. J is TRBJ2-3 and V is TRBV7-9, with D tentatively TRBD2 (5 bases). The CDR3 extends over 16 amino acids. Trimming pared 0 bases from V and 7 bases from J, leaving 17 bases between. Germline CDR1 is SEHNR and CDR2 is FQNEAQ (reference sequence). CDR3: CASSLARRILAHTQYF. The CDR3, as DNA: TGTGCCAGCAGCTTAGCGCGGCGGATCCTAGCCCATACGCAGTATTTT.

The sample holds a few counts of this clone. CDR3 sequence reads: CASSPKTGQGNTGELFF. CDR3 nucleotides: TGTGCCAGCAGCCCGAAAACAGGACAGGGGAACACCGGGGAGCTGTTTTTT. The V gene is TRBV7-9, the J gene TRBJ2-2, with 8 bases matching TRBD1. The CDR3 is 17 amino acids. V dropped 5 bases and J dropped 1; count of bases not matched to a gene: 9. Germline CDR1 SEHNR, CDR2 FQNEAQ (reference sequence).

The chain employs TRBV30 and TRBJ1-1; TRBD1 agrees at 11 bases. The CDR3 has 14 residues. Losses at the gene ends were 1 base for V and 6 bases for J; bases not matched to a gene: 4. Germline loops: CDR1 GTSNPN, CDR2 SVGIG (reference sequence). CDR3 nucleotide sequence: TGTGCCTGGAGTGGGACAGGGGGCCTCTCTGAAGCTTTCTTT. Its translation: CAWSGTGGLSEAFF.

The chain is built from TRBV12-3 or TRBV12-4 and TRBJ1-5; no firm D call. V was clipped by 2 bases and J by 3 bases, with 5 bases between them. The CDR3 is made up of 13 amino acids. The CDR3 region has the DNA TGTGCCAGCAGTTTAACAGACAATCAGCCCCAGCATTTT. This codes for CASSLTDNQPQHF.

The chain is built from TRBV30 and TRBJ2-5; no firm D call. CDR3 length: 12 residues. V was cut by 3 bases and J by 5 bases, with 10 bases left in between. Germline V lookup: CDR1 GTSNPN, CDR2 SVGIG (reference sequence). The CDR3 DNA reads TGTGCCTGGAGCCTTTCGTTGGAGACCCAGTACTTC. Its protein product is CAWSLSLETQYF.

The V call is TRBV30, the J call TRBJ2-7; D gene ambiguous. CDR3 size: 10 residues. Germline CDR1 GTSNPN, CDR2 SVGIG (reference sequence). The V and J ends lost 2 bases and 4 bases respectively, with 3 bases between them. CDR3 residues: CAWSKYEQYF. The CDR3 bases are TGTGCCTGGAGTAAGTACGAGCAGTACTTC.

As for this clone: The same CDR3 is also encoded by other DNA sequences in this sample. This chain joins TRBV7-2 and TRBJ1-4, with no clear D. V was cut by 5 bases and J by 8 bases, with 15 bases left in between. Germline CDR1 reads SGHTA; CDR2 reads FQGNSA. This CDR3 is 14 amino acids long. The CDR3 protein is CASSPLRGSEKLFF. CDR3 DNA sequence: TGTGCCAGCAGCCCCCTGAGAGGGAGCGAAAAACTGTTTTTT.